Listed here are 18 T cell receptor beta chains from one sample, sequenced in a study of T cells in Graves' hyperthyroidism and ophthalmopathy. Using RNA transcripts as the source, TCR beta CDR3 regions were amplified. A first-round RT-PCR of the TCR CDR3 used the HTBI primer set. TCRdb re-called the multiplex PCR reads with MiXCR, one entry per CDR3 protein. The table lists roughly 500,000 distinct CDR3 sequences, about 43% of them singletons. The specimen sequenced was peripheral blood or thyroid tissue (not recorded which). Receptors originate from an adult woman with Graves' disease, either hyperthyroidism or ophthalmopathy (not recorded which).

On this clonotype itself: Compared with germline, one end of the junction differs, possibly owing to a read error. The DNA for the CDR3 is TGCGCCAGCAGCCCCCTTAGGCACATCAATCAGCCCCAGCATTTT. Its protein is CASSPLRHINQPQHF. V and J are TRBV7-8 and TRBJ1-5, with D hard to call. The germline V gene has CDR1 SGHVS and CDR2 FQNEAQ. The CDR3 consists of 15 residues.

The V and J genes are TRBV10-3 and TRBJ1-2; 7 bases line up with TRBD1. After removal of 2 bases from V and 5 bases from J, the junction contained 5 bases not matched to a gene. The germline CDR1 and CDR2 sequences are ENHRY and SYGVKD. The CDR3 totals 14 residues. This CDR3 is CAISEGQAGYGYTF. The CDR3 DNA reads TGTGCCATCAGTGAGGGACAGGCTGGTTATGGCTACACCTTC.

This clonotype showed up many times. This sequence joins TRBV10-3 and TRBJ1-1; 11 nucleotides agree with TRBD1. This CDR3 has 15 amino acids. The germline CDR1 and CDR2 sequences are ENHRY and SYGVKD. V was clipped by 4 bases and J by 4 bases; unmatched bases: 5. The CDR3, as DNA: TGTGCCATCAGTGGCCGGACAGGGGGCACCACTGAAGCTTTCTTT. This encodes CAISGRTGGTTEAFF.

The chain links TRBV7-8 to TRBJ1-5, with a tentative D call TRBD1 (5 bases). Looked up from germline, CDR1 is SGHVS and CDR2 is FQNEAQ. CDR3 length equals 15 residues. V was shortened by 6 bases and J by 2 bases, with 14 bases between the two germline ends. CDR3 loop: CASRRGRGGNQPQHF. In DNA, the CDR3 is TGTGCCAGCAGGAGGGGACGGGGGGGCAATCAGCCCCAGCATTTT. The complete variable domain, with remaining parts taken from reference TRBV7-8 and TRBJ1-5, reads GAGVSQSPRYKVAKRGQDVALRCDPISGHVSLFWYQQALGQGPEFLTYFQNEAQLDKSGLPSDRFFAERPEGSVSTLKIQRTQQEDSAVYLCASRRGRGGNQPQHFGDGTRLSIL.

This rearrangement joins TRBV28 to TRBJ2-3, with 10 bases identical to TRBD2. Germline values: CDR1 MDHEN, CDR2 SYDVKM. V gave up 2 bases and J gave up 6 bases; unmatched junction bases: 8. The CDR3 has 16 residues. The CDR3 loop reads CASSLTSGIREDTQYF. For the CDR3, the DNA is TGTGCCAGCAGTTTAACTAGCGGGATCAGGGAGGATACGCAGTATTTT.

The chain carries TRBV7-9 and TRBJ1-5, with D uncertain. V was shortened by 1 base and J by 2 bases, with 9 bases between the two germline ends. Germline CDR1 is SEHNR and CDR2 is FQNEAQ (reference sequence). CDR3 length: 15 amino acids. Here the CDR3 DNA reads TGTGCCAGCAGCTTAGGCGGAGAGGGCAATCAGCCCCAGCATTTT. Translation gives CASSLGGEGNQPQHF.

The table lists this clonotype with a few counts. The chain carries TRBV10-3 and TRBJ1-6, with D unresolved. V was shortened by 4 bases and J by 5 bases, with 9 bases between the two germline ends. The CDR3 has 14 residues. From germline, CDR1 is ENHRY and CDR2 SYGVKD. CDR3 region: CAISAPGDNSPLHF. The CDR3 DNA is TGTGCCATCAGTGCCCCGGGAGATAATTCACCCCTCCACTTT.

The sample holds many counts of this clonotype. The chain carries TRBV9 and TRBJ2-6; D is perhaps TRBD2 (6 bases). The ends were cut back, 7 bases at V and 4 bases at J, with 12 bases in the middle. The CDR3 has 14 amino acids. Germline CDR1 and CDR2: SGDLS and YYNGEE. As DNA, the CDR3 is TGTGCCAGCGGGGGGAGGCCCGGGGCCAACGTCCTGACTTTC. Translation: CASGGRPGANVLTF. The full variable domain, completed using reference TRBV9 and TRBJ2-6, is DSGVTQTPKHLITATGQRVTLRCSPRSGDLSVYWYQQSLDQGLQFLIQYYNGEERAKGNILERFSAQQFPDLHSELNLSSLELGDSALYFCASGGRPGANVLTFGAGSRLTVL.

Ten or more counts support this clonotype. The rearrangement uses TRBV9 and TRBJ1-6, with no clear D. From germline, CDR1 is SGDLS and CDR2 YYNGEE. There are 14 residues in the CDR3. V was clipped by 1 base and J by 4 bases, with 6 bases between them. The CDR3 sequence is CASSVTSYNSPLHF. The CDR3 DNA reads as TGTGCCAGCAGCGTAACGAGTTATAATTCACCCCTCCACTTT.

The rearrangement links TRBV7-8 to TRBJ2-5; no definite D call. The CDR3 has 12 residues. Trimming stripped 5 bases from V and 7 bases from J, with 11 bases between. Germline values: CDR1 SGHVS, CDR2 FQNEAQ. DNA of the CDR3: TGTGCCAGCAGCCCTGAAACCGGGACCCAGTACTTC. It yields the protein CASSPETGTQYF.

This clonotype appeared many times. The chain joins TRBV4-1 to TRBJ1-1, with D unclear. Germline CDR1 is MGHRA and CDR2 is YSYEKL. The CDR3 is 14 residues long. Trimming left V 4 bases short and J 1 base short, with 10 bases between. The CDR3, as DNA: TGCGCCAGCAGCCCAGGACGGCCGAACACTGAAGCTTTCTTT. Translated: CASSPGRPNTEAFF.

A remark on this clonotype: This likely comes from a read error, as the CDR3 has no conserved phenylalanine or tryptophan at its end. The DNA is left out, because the CDR3 cannot be placed on it with certainty; the CDR3 is given as TCRdb lists it. The genes are TRBV20-1 and TRBJ1-4. The CDR3 sequence runs 8 residues, both termini included. Germline V gene lookup returns CDR1 DFQATT and CDR2 SNEGSKA (reference sequence). The CDR3 region is CSALFGLV.

This clonotype showed up just once. The V gene is TRBV12-3 or TRBV12-4, the J gene TRBJ1-6; D may be TRBD1 (5 bases). V was trimmed by 11 bases and J by 5 bases, leaving 13 bases between them. This CDR3 is built from 13 residues. Here the CDR3 DNA reads TGTGCCGCCAGTTTACAGGATAATTCACCCCTCCACTTT. Translation: CAASLQDNSPLHF.

This clonotype appeared many times. This chain links TRBV13 with TRBJ2-2, with D tentatively TRBD2 (6 bases). The CDR3 consists of 13 residues. Looked up from germline, CDR1 is PRHDT and CDR2 is FYEKMQ (reference sequence). Trimming shortened V by 8 bases and J by 7 bases, and 14 bases separated the two germline ends. The CDR3 region has the DNA TGTGCCAGCTGCATGCGGGGCGGCGGGGAGCTGTTTTTT. This sequence encodes CASCMRGGGELFF.

The J gene is TRBJ1-3, the V gene TRBV7-9; D not certain. V gave up 6 bases and J gave up 0 bases, with 21 bases separating them. The CDR3 is 18 amino acids. Germline lookup yields CDR1 SEHNR and CDR2 FQNEAQ (reference sequence). CDR3 DNA sequence: TGTGCCAGCAGTCCTGCCAGTACCGGCATAAGCTCTGGAAACACCATATATTTT. Translation gives CASSPASTGISSGNTIYF.

This chain uses TRBV6-1 with TRBJ1-6, with D uncertain. This CDR3 contains 15 residues. The V gene's germline CDR1 is MNHNS and CDR2 SASEGT. V was shortened by 4 bases and J by 8 bases, with 15 bases between the two germline ends. The CDR3 protein is CASSAEAGEDSPLHF. The CDR3 DNA reads TGTGCCAGCAGTGCAGAAGCGGGAGAGGATTCACCCCTCCACTTT.

The V call is TRBV5-1, the J call TRBJ2-3; either TRBD1 or TRBD2 may supply D (5 bases each). This CDR3 spans 17 amino acids. Between the trimmed V and J ends, which lost 4 bases and 0 bases, there was a span of 18 bases. The germline V gene encodes CDR1 SGHRS and CDR2 YFSETQ. The CDR3 protein is CASSNYISGPSTDTQYF. Here the CDR3 DNA reads TGCGCCAGCAGCAACTACATCTCGGGACCTAGCACAGATACGCAGTATTTT.

The chain uses TRBV20-1 and TRBJ1-5; no firm D call. The germline gives CDR1 DFQATT, CDR2 SNEGSKA (reference sequence). The CDR3 loop spans 17 amino acids. As DNA, the CDR3 is TGCAGCGCTGTCCCTAGCGCAGAGTTACATAGCAATCAGCCCCAGCATTTT. Translated, it gives CSAVPSAELHSNQPQHF.